This TCR beta chain emerged from a study of T cell repertoires in ileal Crohn's disease. Overall study context: All patients had surgery for stricturing (approximately 61%) or penetrating (around 39%) disease.

The repertoire was sequenced with immunoSEQ multiplex PCR; TCRdb's copy has only in-frame clones and lacks some. The data hold roughly 13,000 clones, with 70% to 80% observed a single time. V gave up 0 bases and J gave up 5 bases, with 11 bases separating them. The CDR3 has 14 residues. Per the germline V gene, CDR1 is SGHRS and CDR2 is YFSETQ. The time point: inflamed ileum from the surgical specimen. The clonotype was recovered from an adult with Crohn's disease. The specimen was ileal tissue. The chain combines TRBV5-1 with TRBJ1-1; D uncertain. In nucleotides, the CDR3 is TGCGCCAGCAGCTTGGGGACCAAGGTAACTGAAGCTTTCTTT. Its translation is CASSLGTKVTEAFF.